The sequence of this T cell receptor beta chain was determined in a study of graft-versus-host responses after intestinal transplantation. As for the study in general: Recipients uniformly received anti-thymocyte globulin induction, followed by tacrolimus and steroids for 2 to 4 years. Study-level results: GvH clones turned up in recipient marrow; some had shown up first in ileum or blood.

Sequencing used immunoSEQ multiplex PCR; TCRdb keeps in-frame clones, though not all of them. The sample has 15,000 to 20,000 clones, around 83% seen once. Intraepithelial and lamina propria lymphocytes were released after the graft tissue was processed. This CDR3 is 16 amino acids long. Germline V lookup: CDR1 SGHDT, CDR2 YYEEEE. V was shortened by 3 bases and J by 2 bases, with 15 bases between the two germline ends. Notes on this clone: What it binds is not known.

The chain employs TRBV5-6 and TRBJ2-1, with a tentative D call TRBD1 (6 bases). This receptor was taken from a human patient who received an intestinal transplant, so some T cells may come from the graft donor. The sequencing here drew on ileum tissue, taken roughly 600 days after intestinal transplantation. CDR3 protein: CASSSYREGAYNEQFF. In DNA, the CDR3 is TGTGCCAGCAGCTCCTACAGGGAAGGGGCCTACAATGAGCAGTTCTTC.